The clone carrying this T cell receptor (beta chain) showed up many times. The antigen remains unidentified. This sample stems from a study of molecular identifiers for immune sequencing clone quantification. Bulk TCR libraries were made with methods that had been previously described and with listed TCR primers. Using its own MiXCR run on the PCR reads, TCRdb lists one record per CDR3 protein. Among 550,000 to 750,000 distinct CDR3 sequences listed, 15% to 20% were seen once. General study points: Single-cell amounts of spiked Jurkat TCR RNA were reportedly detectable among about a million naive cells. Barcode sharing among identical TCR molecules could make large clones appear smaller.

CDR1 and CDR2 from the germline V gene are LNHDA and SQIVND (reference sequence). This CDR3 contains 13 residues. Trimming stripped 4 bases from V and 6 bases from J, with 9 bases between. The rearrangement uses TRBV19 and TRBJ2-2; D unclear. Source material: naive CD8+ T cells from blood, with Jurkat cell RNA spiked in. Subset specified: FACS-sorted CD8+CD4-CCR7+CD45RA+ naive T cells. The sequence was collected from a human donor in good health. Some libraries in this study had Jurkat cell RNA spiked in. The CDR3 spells CASSTGPAGELFF. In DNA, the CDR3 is TGTGCCAGTAGTACCGGGCCGGCCGGGGAGCTGTTTTTT.